The 31 T cell receptor beta chains below were found in one sample sequenced in a study of T cell responses to AZD1222 COVID-19 vaccine. Libraries were prepared by immunoSEQ multiplex PCR; TCRdb keeps only in-frame clonotypes and omits some of them. The sample holds some 130,000 clones, 89% seen once. The source was peripheral blood, collected on day 0 of AZD1222 vaccination. These receptors all come from an adult in good health.

The J gene is TRBJ2-5, the V gene TRBV7-6; a possible D gene is TRBD2 (5 bases). CDR1 is SGHVS and CDR2 is FNYEAQ in the germline V gene. The CDR3 sequence is 13 residues long. Trimming left V 4 bases short and J 4 bases short, with 10 bases between. CDR3 protein: CASSSLATETQYF. In DNA form, the CDR3 reads TGTGCCAGCAGCTCCCTAGCCACAGAGACCCAGTACTTC.

V usage is TRBV27 and J usage is TRBJ1-1, with no clear D. Per the germline V gene, CDR1 is MNHEY and CDR2 is SMNVEV (reference sequence). V lost 9 bases, J lost 1 base, and 12 bases lay in between. The CDR3 consists of 13 residues. The CDR3 reads CASSSQRNTEAFF. The CDR3 DNA is TGTGCCAGTTCCTCCCAGAGGAACACTGAAGCTTTCTTT.

The chain combines TRBV3-1 (or the pseudogene TRBV3-2) with TRBJ1-1; a weak D match, TRBD1 (5 bases). The CDR3 is made up of 15 amino acids. V lost 0 bases, J lost 6 bases, and 14 bases lay in between. The germline V gene has CDR1 LGHDT and CDR2 YNNKEL (reference sequence). In nucleotides, the CDR3 is TGTGCCAGCAGCCAAGATGGTGCAGGAGGGGCTGAAGCTTTCTTT. Residues: CASSQDGAGGAEAFF.

The chain combines TRBV19 with TRBJ1-5; D is unclear. CDR3 length equals 12 residues. Germline values: CDR1 LNHDA, CDR2 SQIVND (reference sequence). The germline V and J ends were trimmed by 6 bases and 12 bases, with 15 bases remaining between them. This CDR3 reads CASSPDTFLQHF. The CDR3 DNA sequence: TGTGCCAGTAGCCCAGACACCTTTCTCCAGCATTTT.

The gene calls are TRBV9 and TRBJ1-6; tentative D call: TRBD1 (6 bases). The CDR3 sequence is 16 residues long. Per germline, CDR1 SGDLS and CDR2 YYNGEE. Trimming cost V 0 bases and J 0 bases, with 7 bases left between them. CDR3 protein: CASSVADSSYNSPLHF. The CDR3 bases are TGTGCCAGCAGCGTAGCGGACAGCTCCTATAATTCACCCCTCCACTTT.

J is TRBJ2-3 and V is TRBV7-9; perhaps TRBD1 as D (5 bases). The V gene's germline CDR1 is SEHNR and CDR2 FQNEAQ (reference sequence). The CDR3 sequence is 14 residues long. Trimming removed 4 bases at V and 14 bases at J, with 22 bases between. Here the CDR3 DNA reads TGTGCCAGCAGCTCGACAGCCCCGAAACGGCCGGGGTATTTT. This gives the protein CASSSTAPKRPGYF.

This rearrangement joins TRBV2 to TRBJ1-2; perhaps TRBD1 as D (5 bases). The CDR3 contains 13 residues. The germline V gene has CDR1 SNHLY and CDR2 FYNNEI. The ends were cut back, 4 bases at V and 4 bases at J, with 10 bases in the middle. The CDR3 region has the DNA TGTGCCAGCAGTGGGGGCAGAGGCTATGGCTACACCTTC. This encodes CASSGGRGYGYTF.

The gene calls are TRBV19 and TRBJ1-1; no definite D call. V lost 7 bases, J lost 1 base, and 10 bases lay in between. Germline assignment: CDR1 LNHDA and CDR2 SQIVND (reference sequence). The CDR3 spans 13 residues. CDR3 sequence: CASTALRNTEAFF. The CDR3 nucleotides are TGTGCCAGTACAGCTCTGAGGAACACTGAAGCTTTCTTT.

The chain employs TRBV19 and TRBJ1-5; TRBD1 aligns across 8 bases. The V gene's germline CDR1 is LNHDA and CDR2 SQIVND (reference sequence). Trimming cost V 5 bases and J 0 bases; bases outside gene matches: 12. This CDR3 comprises 18 residues. The CDR3 DNA reads TGTGCCAGTAGTTTCGACAGGGGTCTTCCCAATAGCAATCAGCCCCAGCATTTT. Its translation is CASSFDRGLPNSNQPQHF. Full variable domain (remainder filled in from reference TRBV19 and TRBJ1-5): DGGITQSPKYLFRKEGQNVTLSCEQNLNHDAMYWYRQDPGQGLRLIYYSQIVNDFQKGDIAEGYSVSREKKESFPLTVTSAQKNPTAFYLCASSFDRGLPNSNQPQHFGDGTRLSIL.

The J gene is TRBJ1-2, the V gene TRBV3-1 (or the pseudogene TRBV3-2), with D possibly matching TRBD1 (6 bases). Trimming left V 4 bases short and J 4 bases short, with 19 bases between. This CDR3 is 16 amino acids long. From germline, CDR1 is LGHDT and CDR2 YNNKEL (reference sequence). CDR3 nucleotide sequence: TGTGCCAGCAGCCTCGGAATGGGGGGCCCCGGCTATGGCTACACCTTC. Translating it yields CASSLGMGGPGYGYTF.

This rearrangement joins TRBV12-3 or TRBV12-4 to TRBJ2-7; a weak D match, TRBD2 (6 bases). The CDR3 is made up of 12 amino acids. The V and J ends lost 6 bases and 6 bases respectively, with 12 bases between them. The chain's CDR3 is CASSPTRGEQYF. CDR3 DNA sequence: TGTGCCAGCAGCCCGACTAGGGGCGAGCAGTACTTC.

The chain joins TRBV29-1 to TRBJ1-4; tentative D call: TRBD1 (5 bases). CDR1 is SQVTM, CDR2 ANQGSEA, per germline. V was pared by 6 bases and J by 8 bases, with 10 bases between. CDR3 length equals 11 residues. The CDR3 DNA follows: TGCAGCGTCACGCGGGGCGAAAAACTGTTTTTT. Protein sequence: CSVTRGEKLFF.

The chain uses TRBV27 and TRBJ1-5, with D possibly matching TRBD1 (6 bases). V dropped 5 bases and J dropped 5 bases, with 10 bases sitting between them. This CDR3 is built from 13 residues. The germline V gene has CDR1 MNHEY and CDR2 SMNVEV (reference sequence). Written as DNA, the CDR3 is TGTGCCAGCAGTCAGGGGAGGGATCAGCCCCAGCATTTT. It codes for CASSQGRDQPQHF.

The chain uses TRBV5-3 and TRBJ1-1, with D perhaps matching TRBD1 (5 bases). TRBV5-3 is annotated as an ORF whose role is uncertain. V was trimmed by 8 bases and J by 10 bases, leaving 18 bases between them. This CDR3 comprises 12 residues. The CDR3 loop reads CARGVEANGAFF. The DNA of the CDR3 is TGTGCCAGGGGGGTAGAGGCTAATGGAGCTTTCTTT.

This rearrangement joins TRBV25-1 to TRBJ1-1, with no clear D. The CDR3 consists of 14 residues. Germline-derived CDR1 and CDR2 are MGHDK and SYGVNS. Trimming removed 6 bases at V and 1 base at J, with 12 bases between. This CDR3 reads CASSGHGRNTEAFF. CDR3 bases: TGTGCCAGCAGCGGGCATGGACGGAACACTGAAGCTTTCTTT. The complete variable domain, with remaining parts taken from reference TRBV25-1 and TRBJ1-1, reads EADIYQTPRYLVIGTGKKITLECSQTMGHDKMYWYQQDPGMELHLIHYSYGVNSTEKGDLSSESTVSRIRTEHFPLTLESARPSHTSQYLCASSGHGRNTEAFFGQGTRLTVV.

The V and J genes are TRBV29-1 and TRBJ2-1; D unclear. The CDR3 covers 14 residues. V lost 7 bases and J lost 3, with 16 bases in between. The germline V gene has CDR1 SQVTM and CDR2 ANQGSEA. In DNA form, the CDR3 reads TGCAGCGCCCTGACTGGGGATGTCTACAATGAGCAGTTCTTC. Amino acid sequence: CSALTGDVYNEQFF.

This chain connects TRBV18 to TRBJ2-5, with TRBD2 as a possible D gene (5 bases). The CDR3 is made up of 13 amino acids. The V gene's germline CDR1 is KGHSH and CDR2 LQKENI. Trimming left V 6 bases short and J 2 bases short, with 10 bases between. This CDR3 reads CASSVRDQETQYF. In nucleotides, the CDR3 is TGTGCCAGCTCTGTGAGGGATCAAGAGACCCAGTACTTC.

The chain recombines TRBV3-1 (or the pseudogene TRBV3-2) with TRBJ1-2, with D hard to call. The germline V gene encodes CDR1 LGHDT and CDR2 YNNKEL (reference sequence). This CDR3 region has 14 residues. V dropped 4 bases and J dropped 9 bases, with 18 bases sitting between them. In nucleotides, the CDR3 is TGTGCCAGCAGCCTCGCGTCTGGAAAGGGAAGCTACACCTTC. It encodes CASSLASGKGSYTF.

The chain recombines TRBV18 with TRBJ1-4, with D possibly matching TRBD1 (5 bases). Germline CDR1 KGHSH, CDR2 LQKENI. Deletions cut 5 bases from V and 5 bases from J, with 15 bases between. This CDR3 comprises 15 residues. The CDR3, as DNA: TGTGCCAGCTCATCAACAGGCTGGGGCAATGAAAAACTGTTTTTT. It yields the protein CASSSTGWGNEKLFF.

J is TRBJ1-5 and V is TRBV30; D might be TRBD1 (6 bases). Germline V gene data show CDR1 as GTSNPN and CDR2 as SVGIG (reference sequence). The CDR3 is 15 residues long. Trimming removed 2 bases at V and 6 bases at J, with 17 bases between. CDR3 protein: CAWSHPQGITQPQHF. The CDR3 DNA reads as TGTGCCTGGAGTCACCCACAGGGAATTACTCAGCCCCAGCATTTT.

The chain recombines TRBV14 with TRBJ1-3; D might be TRBD1 (5 bases). Germline V gene sequence: CDR1 SGHDN, CDR2 FVKESK. Trimming cost V 4 bases and J 2 bases, with 6 bases left between them. The CDR3 has 13 amino acids. The CDR3 nucleotides are TGTGCCAGCAGCCGACAGACTGGAAACACCATATATTTT. Translated: CASSRQTGNTIYF.

The chain uses TRBV9 and TRBJ1-3; D is unresolved. The CDR3 consists of 16 residues. Germline-derived CDR1 and CDR2 are SGDLS and YYNGEE. The ends were cut back, 0 bases at V and 0 bases at J, with 10 bases in the middle. This CDR3 reads CASSVGETRSGNTIYF. Here the CDR3 DNA reads TGTGCCAGCAGCGTAGGGGAAACACGCTCTGGAAACACCATATATTTT.

V gene TRBV5-4 combines with J gene TRBJ1-2, with a possible D match to TRBD1 (5 bases). Germline V gene sequence: CDR1 SGHNT, CDR2 YYREEE (reference sequence). This CDR3 spans 14 amino acids. V dropped 6 bases and J dropped 2 bases, with 14 bases sitting between them. The CDR3 DNA sequence: TGTGCCAGCACCCAAGGGACGGGCAACTATGGCTACACCTTC. Translation: CASTQGTGNYGYTF.

This clone has only one observation. The chain links TRBV5-4 to TRBJ1-2; 9 nucleotides agree with TRBD1. The V gene's germline CDR1 is SGHNT and CDR2 YYREEE (reference sequence). The CDR3 runs 16 residues. With V trimmed by 2 bases and J by 4 bases, 9 bases remained unmatched. The CDR3, as DNA: TGTGCCAGCAGCTTAATTTTCCCGACAGGGGGCTATGGCTACACCTTC. Translating it yields CASSLIFPTGGYGYTF.

The rearrangement joins TRBV7-9 to TRBJ2-7; D is possibly TRBD1 (5 bases). Trimming took 4 bases from V and 4 from J, leaving 17 bases between them. Looked up from germline, CDR1 is SEHNR and CDR2 is FQNEAQ (reference sequence). This CDR3 contains 15 residues. The CDR3 region is CASSSTHKQGYEQYF. CDR3 in DNA: TGTGCCAGCAGCTCAACCCACAAGCAGGGTTACGAGCAGTACTTC.

In its sample, this clone was seen once. The rearrangement joins TRBV27 to TRBJ1-6; TRBD1 is a possible D gene (5 bases). V lost 0 bases and J 0 bases, leaving 9 bases between the germline ends. The germline V gene encodes CDR1 MNHEY and CDR2 SMNVEV (reference sequence). The CDR3 is 17 residues long. The CDR3 sequence is CASSLSGGGSYNSPLHF. DNA of the CDR3: TGTGCCAGCAGTTTATCTGGGGGTGGCTCCTATAATTCACCCCTCCACTTT.

CDR3 DNA sequence: TGTGCCAGCAGACGCACTAGCGGGGGGGCTTTTGGGGAGACCCAGTACTTC. Amino acids: CASRRTSGGAFGETQYF. The rearrangement joins TRBV2 to TRBJ2-5, with 13 positions matching TRBD2. The CDR3 consists of 17 residues. Germline V gives CDR1 SNHLY, CDR2 FYNNEI. V lost 6 bases to trimming and J lost 5 bases; unmatched junction nucleotides: 12.

This rearrangement joins TRBV19 to TRBJ1-2, with 10 nucleotides matching TRBD1. V trimming: 5 bases; J trimming: 4 bases; junction bases outside the gene matches: 13. Germline assignment: CDR1 LNHDA and CDR2 SQIVND (reference sequence). The CDR3 extends over 17 amino acids. The CDR3 is CASSGDRGANAVYGYTF. CDR3 bases: TGTGCCAGTAGTGGGGACAGGGGCGCAAATGCTGTCTATGGCTACACCTTC.

CDR3 in amino acids: CASSPSTAISGNTIYF. DNA of the CDR3: TGTGCCAGCAGCCCGTCGACAGCGATCTCTGGAAACACCATATATTTT. The chain employs TRBV7-9 and TRBJ1-3; a weak D match, TRBD1 (5 bases). The CDR3 loop spans 16 amino acids. V dropped 5 bases and J dropped 0 bases, with 14 bases sitting between them. CDR1 and CDR2 (germline): SEHNR, FQNEAQ (reference sequence).

The chain is built from TRBV30 and TRBJ1-2; TRBD1 matches 7 bases. Germline-derived CDR1 and CDR2 are GTSNPN and SVGIG (reference sequence). The CDR3 consists of 14 residues. V shed 3 bases, J shed 2 bases, and the junction held 6 bases outside the gene matches. The CDR3 region has the DNA TGTGCCTGGAGCGTACGACAGGGAAACTATGGCTACACCTTC. This gives the protein CAWSVRQGNYGYTF.

This chain joins TRBV6-6 and TRBJ1-2; the match to TRBD1 covers 8 bases. The germline V gene has CDR1 MNHNY and CDR2 SVGAGI (reference sequence). With V trimmed by 6 bases and J by 4 bases, 4 bases remained unmatched. The CDR3 extends over 13 amino acids. CDR3 sequence (DNA): TGTGCCAGCAGCCCGGACAGGGCCTATGGCTACACCTTC. Encoded protein: CASSPDRAYGYTF.